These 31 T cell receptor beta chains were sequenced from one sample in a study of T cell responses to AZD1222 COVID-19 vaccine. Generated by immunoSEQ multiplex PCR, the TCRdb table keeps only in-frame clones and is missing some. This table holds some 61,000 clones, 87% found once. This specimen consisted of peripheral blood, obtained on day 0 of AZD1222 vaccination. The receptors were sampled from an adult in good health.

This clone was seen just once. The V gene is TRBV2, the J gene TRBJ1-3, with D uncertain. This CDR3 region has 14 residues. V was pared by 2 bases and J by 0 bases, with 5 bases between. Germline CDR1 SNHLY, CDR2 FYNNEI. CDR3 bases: TGTGCCAGCAGTGAACGGAACTCTGGAAACACCATATATTTT. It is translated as CASSERNSGNTIYF.

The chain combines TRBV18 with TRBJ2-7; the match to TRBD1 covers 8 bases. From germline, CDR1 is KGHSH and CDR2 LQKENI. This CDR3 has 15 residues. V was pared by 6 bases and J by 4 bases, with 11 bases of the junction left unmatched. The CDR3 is CASSLLVTGVYEQYF. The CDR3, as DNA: TGTGCCAGCTCCCTTCTTGTGACAGGGGTTTACGAGCAGTACTTC.

CDR3 DNA: TGCGCCAGCAGCCCGGTCCGGTACGATGGCTACACCTTC. Amino acid sequence: CASSPVRYDGYTF. The chain is built from TRBV5-1 and TRBJ1-2; D is unresolved. Germline V gives CDR1 SGHRS, CDR2 YFSETQ. The CDR3 has 13 amino acids. V was shortened by 4 bases and J by 6 bases, with 13 bases between the two germline ends. Full variable domain (rest looked up from reference TRBV5-1 and TRBJ1-2): KAGVTQTPRYLIKTRGQQVTLSCSPISGHRSVSWYQQTPGQGLQFLFEYFSETQRNKGNFPGRFSGRQFSNSRSEMNVSTLELGDSALYLCASSPVRYDGYTFGSGTRLTVV.

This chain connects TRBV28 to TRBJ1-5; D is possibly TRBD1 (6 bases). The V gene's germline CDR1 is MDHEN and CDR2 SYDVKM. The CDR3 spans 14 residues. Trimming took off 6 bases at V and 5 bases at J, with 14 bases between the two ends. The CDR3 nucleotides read TGTGCCAGCAGGGACAGTGAAAACTATCAGCCCCAGCATTTT. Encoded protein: CASRDSENYQPQHF.

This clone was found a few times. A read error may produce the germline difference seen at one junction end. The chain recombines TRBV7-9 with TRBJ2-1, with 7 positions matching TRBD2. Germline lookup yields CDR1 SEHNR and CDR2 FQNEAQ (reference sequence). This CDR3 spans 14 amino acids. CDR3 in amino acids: CAISLAASYNEQFF. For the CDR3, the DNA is TGTGCCATCAGCCTAGCGGCGTCCTACAATGAGCAGTTCTTC.

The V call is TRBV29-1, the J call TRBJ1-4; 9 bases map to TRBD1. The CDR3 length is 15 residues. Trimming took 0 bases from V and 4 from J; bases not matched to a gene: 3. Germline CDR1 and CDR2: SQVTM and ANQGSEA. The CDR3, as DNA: TGCAGCGTTGAAGAACAGGGGGCTTTTAATGAAAAACTGTTTTTT. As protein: CSVEEQGAFNEKLFF.

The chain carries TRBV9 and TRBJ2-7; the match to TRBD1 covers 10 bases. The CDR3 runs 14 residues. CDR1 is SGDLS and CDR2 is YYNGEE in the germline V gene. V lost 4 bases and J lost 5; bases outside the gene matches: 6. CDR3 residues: CASSPGQGVNEQYF. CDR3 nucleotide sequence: TGTGCCAGCAGCCCCGGACAGGGGGTTAACGAGCAGTACTTC.

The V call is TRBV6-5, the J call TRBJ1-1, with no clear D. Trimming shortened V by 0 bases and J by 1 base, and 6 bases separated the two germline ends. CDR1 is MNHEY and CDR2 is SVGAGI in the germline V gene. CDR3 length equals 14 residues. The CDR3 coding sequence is TGTGCCAGCAGTTACTCGTTTCGGAACACTGAAGCTTTCTTT. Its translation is CASSYSFRNTEAFF.

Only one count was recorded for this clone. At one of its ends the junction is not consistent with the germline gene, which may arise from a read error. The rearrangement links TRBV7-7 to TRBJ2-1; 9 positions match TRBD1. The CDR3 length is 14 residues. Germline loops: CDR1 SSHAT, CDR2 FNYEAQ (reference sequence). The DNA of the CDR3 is TGTGCTAGCAGTCTCGGACAGGGGAGGGATGAGCAGTTCTTC. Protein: CASSLGQGRDEQFF.

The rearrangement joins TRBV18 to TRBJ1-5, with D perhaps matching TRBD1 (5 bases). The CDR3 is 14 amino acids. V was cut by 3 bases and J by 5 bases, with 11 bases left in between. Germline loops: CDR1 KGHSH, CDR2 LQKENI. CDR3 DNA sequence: TGTGCCAGCTCACCGGGTGGGGGGGATCAGCCCCAGCATTTT. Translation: CASSPGGGDQPQHF.

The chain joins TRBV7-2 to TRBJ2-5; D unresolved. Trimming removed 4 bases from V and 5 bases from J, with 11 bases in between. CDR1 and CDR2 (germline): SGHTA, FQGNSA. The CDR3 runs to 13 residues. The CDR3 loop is CASSSQGRETQYF. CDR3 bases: TGTGCCAGCAGCTCCCAAGGGCGGGAGACCCAGTACTTC.

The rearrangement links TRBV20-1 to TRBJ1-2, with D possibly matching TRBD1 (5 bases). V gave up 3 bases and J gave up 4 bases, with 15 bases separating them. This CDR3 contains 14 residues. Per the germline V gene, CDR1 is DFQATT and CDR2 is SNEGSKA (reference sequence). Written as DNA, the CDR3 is TGCAGTGCTAGTGATGCAGGGATCCCCTATGGCTACACCTTC. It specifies CSASDAGIPYGYTF.

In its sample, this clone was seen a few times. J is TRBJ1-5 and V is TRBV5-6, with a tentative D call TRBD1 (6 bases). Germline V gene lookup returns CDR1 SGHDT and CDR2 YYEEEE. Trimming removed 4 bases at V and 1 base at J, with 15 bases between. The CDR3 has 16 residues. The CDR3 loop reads CASSVGGGRSNQPQHF. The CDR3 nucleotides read TGTGCCAGCAGCGTCGGAGGGGGTAGGAGCAATCAGCCCCAGCATTTT.

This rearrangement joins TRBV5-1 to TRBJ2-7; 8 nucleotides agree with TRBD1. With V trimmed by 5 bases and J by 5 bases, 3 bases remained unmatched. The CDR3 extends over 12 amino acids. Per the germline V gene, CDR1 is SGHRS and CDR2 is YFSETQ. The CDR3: CASRKTGDEQYF. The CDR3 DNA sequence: TGCGCCAGCAGGAAGACAGGGGACGAGCAGTACTTC. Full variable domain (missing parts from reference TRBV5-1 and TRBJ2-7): KAGVTQTPRYLIKTRGQQVTLSCSPISGHRSVSWYQQTPGQGLQFLFEYFSETQRNKGNFPGRFSGRQFSNSRSEMNVSTLELGDSALYLCASRKTGDEQYFGPGTRLTVT.

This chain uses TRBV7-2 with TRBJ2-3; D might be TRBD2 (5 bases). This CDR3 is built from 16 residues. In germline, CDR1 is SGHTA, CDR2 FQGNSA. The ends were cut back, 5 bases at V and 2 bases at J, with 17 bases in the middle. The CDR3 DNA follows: TGTGCCAGCAGCCTAAAAGGAGGTTGGGACACAGATACGCAGTATTTT. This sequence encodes CASSLKGGWDTDTQYF.

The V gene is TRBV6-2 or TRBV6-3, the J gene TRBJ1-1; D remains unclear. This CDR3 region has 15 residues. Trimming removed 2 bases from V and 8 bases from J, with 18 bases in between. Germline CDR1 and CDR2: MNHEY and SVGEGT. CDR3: CASSYREGTPSEAFF. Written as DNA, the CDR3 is TGTGCCAGCAGTTACCGGGAGGGAACCCCATCAGAAGCTTTCTTT.

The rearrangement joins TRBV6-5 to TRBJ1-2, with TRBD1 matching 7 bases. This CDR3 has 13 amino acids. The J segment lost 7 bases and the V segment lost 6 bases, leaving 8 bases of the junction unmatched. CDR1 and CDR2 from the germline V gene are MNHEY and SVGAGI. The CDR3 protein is CASRRGGASGYTF. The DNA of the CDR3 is TGTGCCAGCAGAAGAGGGGGCGCGAGTGGCTACACCTTC.

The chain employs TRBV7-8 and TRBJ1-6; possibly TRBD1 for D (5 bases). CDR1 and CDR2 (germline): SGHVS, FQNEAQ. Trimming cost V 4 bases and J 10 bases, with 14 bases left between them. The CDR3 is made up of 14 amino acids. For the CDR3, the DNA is TGTGCCAGCAGCTCCGTTGGGGGTAACTCACCCCTCCACTTT. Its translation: CASSSVGGNSPLHF.

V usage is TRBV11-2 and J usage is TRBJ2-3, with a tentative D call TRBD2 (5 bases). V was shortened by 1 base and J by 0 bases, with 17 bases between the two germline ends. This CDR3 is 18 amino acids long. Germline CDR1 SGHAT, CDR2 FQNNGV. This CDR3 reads CASSLGTILGRSTDTQYF. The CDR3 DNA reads TGTGCCAGCAGCTTAGGCACGATTCTGGGGAGAAGCACAGATACGCAGTATTTT.

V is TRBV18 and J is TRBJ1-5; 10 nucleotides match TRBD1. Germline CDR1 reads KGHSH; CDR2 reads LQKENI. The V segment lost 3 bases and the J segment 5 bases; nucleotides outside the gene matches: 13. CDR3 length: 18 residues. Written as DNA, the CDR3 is TGTGCCAGCTCACCGGCGATAGTATCCGGGACAGGGGATCAGCCCCAGCATTTT. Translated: CASSPAIVSGTGDQPQHF.

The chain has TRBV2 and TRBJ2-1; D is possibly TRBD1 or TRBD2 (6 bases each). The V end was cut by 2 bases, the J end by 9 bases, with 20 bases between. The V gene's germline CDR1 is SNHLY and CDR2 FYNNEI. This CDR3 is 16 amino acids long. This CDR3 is CASSEMWRGSQSEQFF. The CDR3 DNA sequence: TGTGCCAGCAGTGAAATGTGGAGGGGGTCTCAGAGTGAGCAGTTCTTC.

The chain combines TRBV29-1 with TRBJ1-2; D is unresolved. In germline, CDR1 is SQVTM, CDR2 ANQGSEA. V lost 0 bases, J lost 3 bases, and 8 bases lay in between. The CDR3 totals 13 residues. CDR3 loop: CSVEDPGDYGYTF. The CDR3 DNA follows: TGCAGCGTTGAAGATCCCGGTGACTATGGCTACACCTTC.

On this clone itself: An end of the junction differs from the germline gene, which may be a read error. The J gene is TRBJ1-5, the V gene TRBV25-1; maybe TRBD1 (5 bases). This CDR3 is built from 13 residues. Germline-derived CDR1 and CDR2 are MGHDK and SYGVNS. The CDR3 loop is CVSRVRSNQPQHF. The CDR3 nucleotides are TGTGTCAGCAGGGTCCGGAGCAATCAGCCCCAGCATTTT.

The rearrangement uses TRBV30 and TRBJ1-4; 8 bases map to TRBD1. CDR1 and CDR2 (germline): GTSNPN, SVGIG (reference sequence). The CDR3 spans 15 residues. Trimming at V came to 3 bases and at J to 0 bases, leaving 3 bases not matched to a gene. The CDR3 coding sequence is TGTGCCTGGAGCCAGGGGGCCTCAACTAATGAAAAACTGTTTTTT. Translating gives CAWSQGASTNEKLFF.

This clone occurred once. CDR3 region: CASSLGGVDGYTF. The CDR3 coding sequence is TGCGCCAGCAGCTTGGGAGGGGTAGATGGCTACACCTTC. The chain has TRBV5-1 and TRBJ1-2, with D tentatively TRBD1 (5 bases). The ends were cut back, 0 bases at V and 6 bases at J, with 9 bases in the middle. Germline V gene lookup returns CDR1 SGHRS and CDR2 YFSETQ. This CDR3 spans 13 amino acids.

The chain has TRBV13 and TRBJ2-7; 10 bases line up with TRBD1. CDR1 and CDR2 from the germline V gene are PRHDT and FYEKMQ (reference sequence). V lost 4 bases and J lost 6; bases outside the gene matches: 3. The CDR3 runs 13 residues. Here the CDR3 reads CASSSRQGAEQYF. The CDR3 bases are TGTGCCAGCAGCTCGCGACAGGGGGCCGAGCAGTACTTC.

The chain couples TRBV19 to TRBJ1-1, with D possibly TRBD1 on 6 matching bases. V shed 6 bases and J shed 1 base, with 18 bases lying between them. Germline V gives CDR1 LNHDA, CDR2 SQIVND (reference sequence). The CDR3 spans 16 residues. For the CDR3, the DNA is TGTGCCAGTAGCCCCTATACCGGACAGACGAACACTGAAGCTTTCTTT. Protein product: CASSPYTGQTNTEAFF.

This CDR3 is CASSDPGLGAWGRVYEQYF. CDR3 bases: TGTGCCAGCAGTGACCCCGGACTAGGCGCCTGGGGCCGGGTTTACGAGCAGTACTTC. This chain links TRBV6-4 with TRBJ2-7; 7 nucleotides agree with TRBD2. The CDR3 has 19 residues. Germline trimming cut 2 bases from V and 4 bases from J; bases unmatched to any gene: 20. CDR1 is MRHNA and CDR2 is SNTAGT in the germline V gene.

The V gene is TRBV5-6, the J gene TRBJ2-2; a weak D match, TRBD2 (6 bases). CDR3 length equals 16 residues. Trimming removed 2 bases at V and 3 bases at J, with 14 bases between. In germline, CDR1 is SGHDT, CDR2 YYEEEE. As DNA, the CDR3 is TGTGCCAGCAGCTTTGTACCCGGGGGAGACACCGGGGAGCTGTTTTTT. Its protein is CASSFVPGGDTGELFF.

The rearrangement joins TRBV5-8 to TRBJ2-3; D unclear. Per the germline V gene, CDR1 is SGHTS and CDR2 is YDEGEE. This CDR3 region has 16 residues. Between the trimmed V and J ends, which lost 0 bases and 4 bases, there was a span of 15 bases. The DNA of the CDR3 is TGTGCCAGCAGCTTGGGGGGTACGGGCCGGGCAGATACGCAGTATTTT. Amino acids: CASSLGGTGRADTQYF.

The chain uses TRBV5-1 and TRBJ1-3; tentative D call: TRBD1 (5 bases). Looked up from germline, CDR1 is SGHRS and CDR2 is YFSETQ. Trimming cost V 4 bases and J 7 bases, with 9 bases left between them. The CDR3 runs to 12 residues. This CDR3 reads CASSPDTNTIYF. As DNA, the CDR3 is TGCGCCAGCAGCCCGGACACCAACACCATATATTTT. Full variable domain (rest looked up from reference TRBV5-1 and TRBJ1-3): KAGVTQTPRYLIKTRGQQVTLSCSPISGHRSVSWYQQTPGQGLQFLFEYFSETQRNKGNFPGRFSGRQFSNSRSEMNVSTLELGDSALYLCASSPDTNTIYFGEGSWLTVV.